The subject of this entry is one TCR beta chain. This CDR3 comprises 18 residues. Trimming at V came to 2 bases and at J to 2 bases, leaving 14 bases not matched to a gene. Germline V gives CDR1 MNHNS, CDR2 SASEGT. Sequencing used immunoSEQ multiplex PCR; TCRdb keeps in-frame clones, though not all of them. The sample has approximately 100,000 clones; about 89% are singletons. The data were taken from a study of control samples from healthy donors and cancer patients. The sample consisted of blood. This sequence joins TRBV6-1 and TRBJ2-5; 7 positions match TRBD1. The TCR sequence derives from a man aged 30-40 years in good health. The CDR3 reads CASSEKGRQGTRQETQYF. CDR3 DNA sequence: TGTGCCAGCAGTGAAAAAGGCCGACAGGGCACACGACAAGAGACCCAGTACTTC.